This T cell receptor beta chain originates from a study of T cell responses to AZD1222 COVID-19 vaccine. As for this clone: Its cognate antigen is unknown.

Using immunoSEQ multiplex PCR, the repertoire was profiled, and TCRdb retains in-frame clones only, with some absent. The sample consists of around 160,000 clones, about 90% of them appearing once. Study-wide results and caveats: Among the donors, most were white British and more were female, and clonal diversity was possibly underestimated. Baseline seropositivity characterized only six AZD1222 recipients.

This CDR3 has 14 residues. Germline-derived CDR1 and CDR2 are KGHSH and LQKENI. V was shortened by 2 bases and J by 0 bases, with 7 bases between the two germline ends. The chain combines TRBV18 with TRBJ1-1; D remains ambiguous. This TCR was recovered from an adult in good health. Material: peripheral blood, obtained on day 0 of MenACWY control vaccination. The CDR3 here is CASSPFRVNTEAFF. DNA for the CDR3: TGTGCCAGCTCACCATTCCGGGTGAACACTGAAGCTTTCTTT. Based on the CDR3 plus reference TRBV18 and TRBJ1-1, the full variable domain is NAGVMQNPRHLVRRRGQEARLRCSPMKGHSHVYWYRQLPEEGLKFMVYLQKENIIDESGMPKERFSAEFPKEGPSILRIQQVVRGDSAAYFCASSPFRVNTEAFFGQGTRLTVV.